This T cell receptor (beta chain) was identified during a study of blood T cell repertoires in COVID-19. As for the study in general: Acute-phase and convalescent COVID-19 samples originated in the United States, Italy and Spain.

This clone was picked up one time. Here immunoSEQ multiplex PCR was the method, and the copy in TCRdb shows in-frame clones only, minus some. This repertoire shows some 91,000 clones, 90% found once; its top ten account for 1.5% to 2%. The specimen sequenced was peripheral blood. This TCR came from a man aged 55-75 years with acute or convalescent COVID-19.

The CDR3 here is CASSSDLSSNEQFF. The CDR3 DNA reads TGTGCCAGCAGCTCGGACTTAAGCTCCAATGAGCAGTTCTTC. The rearrangement links TRBV5-5 to TRBJ2-1, with D perhaps TRBD2 (5 bases). CDR3 length equals 14 residues. V lost 3 bases, J lost 6 bases, and 13 bases lay in between. Germline V gives CDR1 SGHKS, CDR2 YYEKEE (reference sequence).